These 3 T cell receptor beta chains were all obtained from the same sample, sequenced in a study of identical twins. TCRdb re-derived calls from the 5' RACE reads in MiXCR, one entry per CDR3 protein. The sample yields fewer than 500,000 distinct CDR3 sequences, roughly an eighth seen once. These data were also reused for a study on yellow fever vaccine responses in identical twins.

Sequenced: CD4+ T cells sorted from blood. The source of these receptors is a young woman in good health.

The chain combines TRBV4-2 with TRBJ2-7; 8 bases line up with TRBD2. The CDR3 has 15 amino acids. Per germline, CDR1 LGHNA and CDR2 YNFKEQ. V lost 0 bases and J lost 4; bases outside the gene matches: 5. The CDR3 DNA is TGTGCCAGCAGCCAAGAGCAGGCTAGCGGGTACGAGCAGTACTTC. Protein sequence: CASSQEQASGYEQYF.

This clonotype was counted between two and nine times. The J gene is TRBJ2-7, the V gene TRBV15; 8 bases line up with TRBD2. Germline V gene sequence: CDR1 LNHNV, CDR2 YYDKDF (reference sequence). V lost 4 bases to trimming and J lost 6 bases; unmatched junction nucleotides: 11. CDR3 length equals 15 residues. For the CDR3, the DNA is TGTGCCACCAGCATACCGGGACCAGCGGGAGCCGAGCAGTACTTC. Translation gives CATSIPGPAGAEQYF.

J is TRBJ2-1 and V is TRBV7-3; 9 nucleotides agree with TRBD2. Germline trimming cut 5 bases from V and 8 bases from J; bases unmatched to any gene: 13. CDR3 length equals 16 residues. Germline-derived CDR1 and CDR2 are SGHTA and FQGTGA. The CDR3 DNA reads TGTGCCAGCAGCCCCGGGGCGGCGGGGGGGAACGATGAGCAGTTCTTC. It yields the protein CASSPGAAGGNDEQFF.